This T cell receptor beta chain emerged from a study of identifying expanded T cells in peripheral blood. This clone was detected a few times. Repertoires were generated with immunoSEQ multiplex PCR, while TCRdb's copy carries only in-frame clones and drops some. The table has about 76,000 clones, almost 85% seen once. This CDR3 spans 16 amino acids. V shed 2 bases and J shed 1 base, with 14 bases lying between them. Germline assignment: CDR1 SGHDN and CDR2 FVKESK. This clonotype was sampled from a person between 18 and 75 years old in good health. V is TRBV14 and J is TRBJ1-2; D is uncertain. Sequenced sample: blood. Here the CDR3 reads CASSQREGLLNYGYTF. The CDR3 DNA follows: TGTGCCAGCAGCCAACGGGAGGGTCTCCTTAACTATGGCTACACCTTC.